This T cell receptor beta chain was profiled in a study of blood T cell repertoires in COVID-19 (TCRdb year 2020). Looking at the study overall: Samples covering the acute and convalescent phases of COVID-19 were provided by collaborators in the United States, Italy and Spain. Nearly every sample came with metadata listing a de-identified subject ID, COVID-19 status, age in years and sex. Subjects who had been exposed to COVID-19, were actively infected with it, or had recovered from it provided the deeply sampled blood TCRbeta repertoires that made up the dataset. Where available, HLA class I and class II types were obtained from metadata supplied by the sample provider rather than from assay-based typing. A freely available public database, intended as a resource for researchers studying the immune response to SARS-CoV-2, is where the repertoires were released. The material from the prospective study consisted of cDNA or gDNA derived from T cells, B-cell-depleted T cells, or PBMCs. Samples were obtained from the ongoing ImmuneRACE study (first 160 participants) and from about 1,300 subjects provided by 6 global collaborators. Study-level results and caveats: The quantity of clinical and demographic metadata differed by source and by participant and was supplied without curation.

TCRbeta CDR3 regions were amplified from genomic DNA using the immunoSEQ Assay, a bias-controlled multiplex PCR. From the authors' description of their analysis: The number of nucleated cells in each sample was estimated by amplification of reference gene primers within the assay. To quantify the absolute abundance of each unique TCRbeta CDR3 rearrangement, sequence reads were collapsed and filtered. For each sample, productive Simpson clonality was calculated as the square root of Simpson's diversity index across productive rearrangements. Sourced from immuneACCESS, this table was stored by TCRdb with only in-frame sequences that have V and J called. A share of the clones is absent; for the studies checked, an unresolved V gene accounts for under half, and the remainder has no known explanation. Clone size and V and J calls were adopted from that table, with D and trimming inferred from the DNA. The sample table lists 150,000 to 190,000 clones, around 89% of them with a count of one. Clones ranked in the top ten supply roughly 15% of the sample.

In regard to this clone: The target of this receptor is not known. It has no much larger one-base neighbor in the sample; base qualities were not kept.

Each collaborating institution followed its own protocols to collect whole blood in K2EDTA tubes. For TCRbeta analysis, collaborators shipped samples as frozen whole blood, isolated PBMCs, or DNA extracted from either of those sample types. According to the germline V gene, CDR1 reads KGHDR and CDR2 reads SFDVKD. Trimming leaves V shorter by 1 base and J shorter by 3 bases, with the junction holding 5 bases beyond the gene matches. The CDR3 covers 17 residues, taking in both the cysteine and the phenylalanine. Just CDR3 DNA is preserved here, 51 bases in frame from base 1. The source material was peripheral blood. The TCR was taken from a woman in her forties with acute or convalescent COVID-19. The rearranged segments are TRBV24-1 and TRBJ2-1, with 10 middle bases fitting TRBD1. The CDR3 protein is CATSDFSGTGDYNEQFF. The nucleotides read TGTGCCACCAGTGATTTTTCCGGGACAGGGGACTACAATGAGCAGTTCTTC.